The 16 T cell receptor beta chains below were found in one sample sequenced in a study of shared clonotypes between healthy human individuals. Sequencing was performed with immunoSEQ multiplex PCR; in TCRdb, only in-frame clones are kept and a portion is missing. The profile covers about 520,000 clones, with 81% appearing a single time and about 13% taken by the ten largest. The sequenced sample was PBMCs. These receptors all stem from a middle-aged woman in good health. Some clones in this sample may be carry-over from other donors' samples.

This clone was seen a single time. V is TRBV11-2 and J is TRBJ2-7; D is possibly TRBD2 (6 bases). Trimming stripped 4 bases from V and 3 bases from J, with 13 bases between. The CDR3 covers 14 residues. CDR1 is SGHAT, CDR2 FQNNGV, per germline. The DNA of the CDR3 is TGTGCCAGCAGCTCCCCGTCCGGGGGCTACGAGCAGTACTTC. This sequence encodes CASSSPSGGYEQYF. Using reference TRBV11-2 and TRBJ2-7 for the parts outside the CDR3, the full variable domain is EAGVAQSPRYKIIEKRQSVAFWCNPISGHATLYWYQQILGQGPKLLIQFQNNGVVDDSQLPKDRFSAERLKGVDSTLKIQPAKLEDSAVYLCASSSPSGGYEQYFGPGTRLTVT.

This rearrangement joins TRBV10-3 to TRBJ1-1, with D perhaps matching TRBD1 (5 bases). The germline V and J ends were trimmed by 3 bases and 0 bases, with 11 bases remaining between them. CDR3 length equals 15 residues. Germline CDR1 and CDR2: ENHRY and SYGVKD. This CDR3 reads CAISDLAGLNTEAFF. The CDR3 bases are TGTGCCATCAGTGATCTCGCAGGGTTGAACACTGAAGCTTTCTTT.

With respect to this clone: This likely traces to a read error, being one base from a far larger clone. The chain employs TRBV7-2 and TRBJ1-1; D is undetermined. This CDR3 is 13 amino acids long. V was trimmed by 3 bases and J by 6 bases, leaving 11 bases between them. Germline V CDR1 and CDR2: SGHTA, FQGNSA. In DNA, the CDR3 is TGTGCCAGCAGCTTGGAGGGAACCCCTGAAGCTTTCTTT. Translating it yields CASSLEGTPEAFF.

The chain combines TRBV6-4 with TRBJ2-4; tentatively, D is TRBD1 or TRBD2 (5 bases each). Germline CDR1 is MRHNA and CDR2 is SNTAGT. V was shortened by 8 bases and J by 8 bases, with 16 bases between the two germline ends. The CDR3 has 13 residues. The CDR3 here is CASSADQGDIQYF. The CDR3 bases are TGTGCCAGCTCTGCGGACCAGGGAGACATTCAGTACTTC.

The rearrangement links TRBV30 to TRBJ2-1; 11 positions match TRBD2. The CDR3 is 12 residues long. Germline loops: CDR1 GTSNPN, CDR2 SVGIG (reference sequence). After removal of 2 bases from V and 13 bases from J, the junction contained 4 bases not matched to a gene. Here the CDR3 reads CAWSPLAGVQFF. In DNA, the CDR3 is TGTGCCTGGAGTCCACTAGCGGGAGTCCAGTTCTTC.

The genes are TRBV18 and TRBJ2-1; TRBD1 matches at 8 bases. V shed 6 bases and J 7 bases; nucleotides not matched to a gene: 5. This CDR3 spans 13 amino acids. Germline V lookup: CDR1 KGHSH, CDR2 LQKENI. CDR3 in amino acids: CASSQGAWNEQFF. For the CDR3, the DNA is TGTGCCAGCTCTCAGGGGGCATGGAATGAGCAGTTCTTC.

With regard to this clone: The limits of the CDR3 on the DNA are not certain, so only TCRdb's listed CDR3 is given. This rearrangement joins TRBV19 to TRBJ1-5. Per the germline V gene, CDR1 is LNHDA and CDR2 is SQIVND (reference sequence). The CDR3 is 14 residues long, ends included. The CDR3 loop reads CASSILESNQPQHF.

V is TRBV19 and J is TRBJ1-5; D gene unclear. Germline values: CDR1 LNHDA, CDR2 SQIVND (reference sequence). The CDR3 is made up of 13 amino acids. Trimming pared 5 bases from V and 6 bases from J, leaving 11 bases between. This CDR3 is CASSSRTTQPQHF. The DNA of the CDR3 is TGTGCCAGTAGTTCCAGGACCACTCAGCCCCAGCATTTT.

This sequence joins TRBV19 and TRBJ2-7; tentatively, D is TRBD1 (6 bases). With 3 bases removed from V and 2 bases from J, the gap between germline ends came to 20 bases. This CDR3 region has 17 residues. The germline gives CDR1 LNHDA, CDR2 SQIVND (reference sequence). CDR3 nucleotide sequence: TGTGCCAGTAGTATGGGGCTGCCCCGGGACACAGCCTACGAGCAGTACTTC. Its translation: CASSMGLPRDTAYEQYF.

In regard to this clone: This probably arose from a read error, given a far larger clone one base away. The CDR3 ends on some other residue instead of the conserved phenylalanine or tryptophan, so this is likely a read error. Other DNA sequences from this sample encode an identical CDR3 as well. The chain employs TRBV4-3 and TRBJ1-2; tentatively, D is TRBD1 (5 bases). Per germline, CDR1 LGHNA and CDR2 YSLEER. The CDR3 is 13 residues long. V lost 4 bases and J lost 4, with 10 bases in between. The CDR3 coding sequence is TGCGCCAGCAGCCCCGCGACAGCCTATGGCTACACCTTA. Translating it yields CASSPATAYGYTL.

Comment on this clone: This sequence is one base from a far larger clone and is likely a read error. The rearrangement links TRBV10-3 to TRBJ1-2; no clear D gene. The CDR3 totals 13 residues. Trimming pared 2 bases from V and 1 base from J, leaving 5 bases between. In germline, CDR1 is ENHRY, CDR2 SYGVKD. Here the CDR3 DNA reads TGTGCCATCAGTGAGGACCATAACTATGGCTACACCTTC. Protein product: CAISEDHNYGYTF.

V is TRBV5-1 and J is TRBJ1-1; 7 bases match TRBD1. The trim removed 0 bases at V and 1 base at J, leaving 3 bases unmatched. The germline gives CDR1 SGHRS, CDR2 YFSETQ. The CDR3 has 15 amino acids. CDR3 residues: CASSLEDRENTEAFF. The CDR3 region has the DNA TGCGCCAGCAGCTTGGAAGACAGGGAGAACACTGAAGCTTTCTTT.

The V gene is TRBV30, the J gene TRBJ2-1, with D tentatively TRBD1 (6 bases). The V end lost 2 bases, the J end lost 3 bases, and 11 bases lay between the germline ends. There are 14 residues in the CDR3. Germline CDR1 reads GTSNPN; CDR2 reads SVGIG (reference sequence). The CDR3 DNA follows: TGTGCCTGGAGTTACATGACAGGCTACAATGAGCAGTTCTTC. Its translation is CAWSYMTGYNEQFF.

This clone appeared once. A read error is the likely source, as a far larger clone sits one nucleotide away. This CDR3 reads CSVEVVTQETQYF. The CDR3 DNA is TGCAGCGTTGAAGTAGTGACACAAGAGACCCAGTACTTC. The chain couples TRBV29-1 to TRBJ2-5; unclear D gene. This CDR3 is built from 13 residues. Trimming took off 1 base at V and 2 bases at J, with 8 bases between the two ends. Germline V gene lookup returns CDR1 SQVTM and CDR2 ANQGSEA.

This clone appeared once. The junction departs from the called germline gene at one end, perhaps through a read error. The chain has TRBV6-6 and TRBJ1-2, with 7 bases that match TRBD1. The germline CDR1 and CDR2 sequences are MNHNY and SVGAGI (reference sequence). This CDR3 contains 14 residues. The CDR3 DNA reads TGTGACAGCAGCACCACAGGGGTTAACTATAGCTACACCTTC. Its translation: CDSSTTGVNYSYTF.

This clone was recorded a few times. The chain carries TRBV6-6 and TRBJ1-5; the D gene is possibly TRBD1 (6 bases). Trimming removed 7 bases at V and 10 bases at J, with 20 bases between. The germline V gene has CDR1 MNHNY and CDR2 SVGAGI (reference sequence). CDR3 length equals 14 residues. The CDR3 spells CASTKNQGSPPQHF. In DNA form, the CDR3 reads TGTGCCAGCACCAAAAATCAGGGGTCCCCTCCCCAGCATTTT.